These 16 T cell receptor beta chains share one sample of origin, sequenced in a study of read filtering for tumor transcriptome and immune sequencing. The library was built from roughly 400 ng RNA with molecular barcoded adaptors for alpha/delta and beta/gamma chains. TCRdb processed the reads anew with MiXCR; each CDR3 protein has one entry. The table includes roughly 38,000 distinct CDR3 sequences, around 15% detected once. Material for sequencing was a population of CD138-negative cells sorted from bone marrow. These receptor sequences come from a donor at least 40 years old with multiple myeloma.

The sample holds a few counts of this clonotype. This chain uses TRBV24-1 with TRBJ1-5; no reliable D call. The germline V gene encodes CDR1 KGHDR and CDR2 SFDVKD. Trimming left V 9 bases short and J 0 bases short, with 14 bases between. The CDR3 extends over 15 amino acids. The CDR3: CATPRPVYSNQPQHF. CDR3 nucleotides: TGTGCCACCCCCCGGCCAGTCTATAGCAATCAGCCCCAGCATTTT.

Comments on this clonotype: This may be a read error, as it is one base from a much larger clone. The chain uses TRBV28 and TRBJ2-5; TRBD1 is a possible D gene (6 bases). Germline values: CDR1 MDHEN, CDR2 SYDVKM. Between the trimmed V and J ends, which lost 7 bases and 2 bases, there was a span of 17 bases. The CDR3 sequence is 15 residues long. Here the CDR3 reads CASNQWSGAQETQYF. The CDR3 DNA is TGTGCCAGCAACCAATGGTCAGGGGCACAAGAGACCCAGTACTTC.

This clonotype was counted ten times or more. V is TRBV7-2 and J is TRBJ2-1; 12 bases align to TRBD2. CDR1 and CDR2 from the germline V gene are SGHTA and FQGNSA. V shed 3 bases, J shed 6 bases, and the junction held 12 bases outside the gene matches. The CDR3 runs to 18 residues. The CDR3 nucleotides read TGTGCCAGCAGCTTCACCTCCCGGACTAGCGGGATGGGCAATGAGCAGTTCTTC. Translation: CASSFTSRTSGMGNEQFF.

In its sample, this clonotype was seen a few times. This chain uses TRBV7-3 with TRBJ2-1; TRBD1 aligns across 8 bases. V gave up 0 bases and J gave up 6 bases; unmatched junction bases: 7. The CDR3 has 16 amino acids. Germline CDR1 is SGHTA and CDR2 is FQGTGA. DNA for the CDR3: TGTGCCAGCAGCTTAACCGCAGGGGGCGCGGGCAATGAGCAGTTCTTC. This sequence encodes CASSLTAGGAGNEQFF.

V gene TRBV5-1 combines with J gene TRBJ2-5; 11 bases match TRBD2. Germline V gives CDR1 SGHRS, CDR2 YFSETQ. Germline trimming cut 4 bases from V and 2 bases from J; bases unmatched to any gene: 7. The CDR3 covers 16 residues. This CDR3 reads CASSRPGLADQETQYF. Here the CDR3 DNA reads TGCGCCAGCAGCCGACCGGGACTAGCGGATCAAGAGACCCAGTACTTC.

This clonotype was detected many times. The CDR3 DNA sequence: TGCAGTGCTAGAGATGGTGGAGGCGCCCGGGAGCTGTTTTTT. This translates into CSARDGGGARELFF. This chain uses TRBV20-1 with TRBJ2-2; TRBD2 is a possible D gene (5 bases). The germline V gene has CDR1 DFQATT and CDR2 SNEGSKA (reference sequence). The CDR3 extends over 14 amino acids. V dropped 0 bases and J dropped 9 bases, with 14 bases sitting between them.

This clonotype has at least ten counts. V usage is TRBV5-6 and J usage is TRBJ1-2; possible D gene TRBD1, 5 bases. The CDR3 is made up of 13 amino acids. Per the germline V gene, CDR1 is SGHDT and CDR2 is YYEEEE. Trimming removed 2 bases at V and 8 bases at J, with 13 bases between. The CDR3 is CASSFWAGQGYTF. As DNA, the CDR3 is TGTGCCAGCAGCTTTTGGGCAGGGCAAGGCTACACCTTC. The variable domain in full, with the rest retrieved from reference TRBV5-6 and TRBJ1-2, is DAGVTQSPTHLIKTRGQQVTLRCSPKSGHDTVSWYQQALGQGPQFIFQYYEEEERQRGNFPDRFSGHQFPNYSSELNVNALLLGDSALYLCASSFWAGQGYTFGSGTRLTVV.

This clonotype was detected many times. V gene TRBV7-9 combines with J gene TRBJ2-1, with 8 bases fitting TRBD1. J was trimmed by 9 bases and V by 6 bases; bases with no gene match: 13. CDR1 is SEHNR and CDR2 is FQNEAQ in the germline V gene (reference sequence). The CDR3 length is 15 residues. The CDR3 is CASRRDRSPLAEQFF. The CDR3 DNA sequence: TGTGCCAGCAGACGGGACAGGAGTCCTTTGGCTGAGCAGTTCTTC.

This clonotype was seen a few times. The CDR3 sequence: CASSDQRTDTQYF. In DNA, the CDR3 is TGTGCCAGCAGTGACCAGCGGACAGATACGCAGTATTTT. The genes are TRBV6-4 and TRBJ2-3; D is perhaps TRBD2 (5 bases). Germline V gene data show CDR1 as MRHNA and CDR2 as SNTAGT. The CDR3 is 13 amino acids. Trimming cost V 2 bases and J 3 bases, with 6 bases left between them.

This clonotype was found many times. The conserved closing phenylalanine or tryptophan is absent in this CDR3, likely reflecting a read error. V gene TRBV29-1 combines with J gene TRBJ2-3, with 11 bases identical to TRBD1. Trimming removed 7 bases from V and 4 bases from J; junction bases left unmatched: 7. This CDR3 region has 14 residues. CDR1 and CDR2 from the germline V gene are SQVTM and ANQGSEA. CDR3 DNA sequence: TGCAGCGCCACCGGACAGGGGGCGGCAGATACGCAGTATTTA. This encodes CSATGQGAADTQYL.

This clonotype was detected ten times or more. This CDR3 reads CAWSLDSNQPQHF. The DNA of the CDR3 is TGTGCCTGGAGTCTGGATAGCAATCAGCCCCAGCATTTT. The chain recombines TRBV30 with TRBJ1-5; no reliable D call. This CDR3 is 13 amino acids long. Between the trimmed V and J ends, which lost 2 bases and 0 bases, there was a span of 5 bases. Germline assignment: CDR1 GTSNPN and CDR2 SVGIG (reference sequence).

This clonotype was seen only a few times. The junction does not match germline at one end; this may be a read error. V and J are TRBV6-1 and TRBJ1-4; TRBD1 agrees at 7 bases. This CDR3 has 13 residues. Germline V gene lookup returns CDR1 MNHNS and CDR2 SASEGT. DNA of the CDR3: TGTGCCAGCAGTGAAGACAGGGGTGAAAAACGGTTTTTT. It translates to CASSEDRGEKRFF.

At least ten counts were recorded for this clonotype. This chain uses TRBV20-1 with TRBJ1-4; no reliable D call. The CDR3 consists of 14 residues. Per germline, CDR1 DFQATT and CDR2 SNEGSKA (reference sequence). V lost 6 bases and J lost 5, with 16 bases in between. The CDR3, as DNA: TGCAGTGCCCAGGACCGGGCTCCAAATGAAAAACTGTTTTTT. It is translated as CSAQDRAPNEKLFF.

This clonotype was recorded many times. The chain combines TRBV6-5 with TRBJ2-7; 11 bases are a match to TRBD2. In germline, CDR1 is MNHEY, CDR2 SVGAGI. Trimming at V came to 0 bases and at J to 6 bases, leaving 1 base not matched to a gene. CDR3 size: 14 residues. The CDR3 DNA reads TGTGCCAGCAGTTACTCTAGCGGGAGGGTCGAGCAGTACTTC. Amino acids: CASSYSSGRVEQYF.

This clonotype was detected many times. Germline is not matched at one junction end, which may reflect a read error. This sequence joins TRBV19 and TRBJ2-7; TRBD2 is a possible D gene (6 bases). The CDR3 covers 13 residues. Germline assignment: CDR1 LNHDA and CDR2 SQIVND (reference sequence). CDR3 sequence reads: CASSRGGNYEQNF. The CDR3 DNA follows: TGTGCCAGTAGCCGTGGGGGGAACTACGAGCAGAACTTC. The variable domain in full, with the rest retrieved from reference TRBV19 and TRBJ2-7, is DGGITQSPKYLFRKEGQNVTLSCEQNLNHDAMYWYRQDPGQGLRLIYYSQIVNDFQKGDIAEGYSVSREKKESFPLTVTSAQKNPTAFYLCASSRGGNYEQNFGPGTRLTVT.

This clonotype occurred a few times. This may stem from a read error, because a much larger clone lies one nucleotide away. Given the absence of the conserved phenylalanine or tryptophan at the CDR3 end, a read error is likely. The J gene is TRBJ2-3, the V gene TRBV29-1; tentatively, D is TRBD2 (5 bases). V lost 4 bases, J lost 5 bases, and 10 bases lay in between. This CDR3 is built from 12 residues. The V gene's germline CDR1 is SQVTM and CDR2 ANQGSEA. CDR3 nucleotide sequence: TGCAGCGTTGGCGAGGGTGGAGATACGCAGTATTCT. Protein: CSVGEGGDTQYS.